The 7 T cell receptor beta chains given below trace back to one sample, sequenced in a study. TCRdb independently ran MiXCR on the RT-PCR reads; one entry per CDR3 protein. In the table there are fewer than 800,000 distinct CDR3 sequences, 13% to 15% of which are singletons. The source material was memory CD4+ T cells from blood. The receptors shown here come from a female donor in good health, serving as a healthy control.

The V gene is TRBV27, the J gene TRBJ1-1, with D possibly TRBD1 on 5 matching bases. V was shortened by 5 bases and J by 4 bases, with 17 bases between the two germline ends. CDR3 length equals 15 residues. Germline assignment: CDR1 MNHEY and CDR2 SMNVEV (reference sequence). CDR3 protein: CASSTTRVARTEAFF. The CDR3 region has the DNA TGTGCCAGCAGTACAACCAGGGTCGCACGCACTGAAGCTTTCTTT.

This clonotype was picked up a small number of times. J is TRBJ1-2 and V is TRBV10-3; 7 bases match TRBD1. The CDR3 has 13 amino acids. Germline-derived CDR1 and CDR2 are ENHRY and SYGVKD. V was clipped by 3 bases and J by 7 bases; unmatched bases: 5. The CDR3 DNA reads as TGTGCCATCAGTGACGTCAGGGGGGCTGGCTACACCTTC. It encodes CAISDVRGAGYTF.

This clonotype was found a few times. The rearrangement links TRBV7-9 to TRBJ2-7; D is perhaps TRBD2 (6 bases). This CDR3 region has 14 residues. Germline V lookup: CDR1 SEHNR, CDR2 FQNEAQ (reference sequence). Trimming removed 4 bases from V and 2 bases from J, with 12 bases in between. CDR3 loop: CASSYGTFPYEQYF. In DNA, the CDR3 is TGTGCCAGCAGCTACGGGACTTTTCCCTACGAGCAGTACTTC.

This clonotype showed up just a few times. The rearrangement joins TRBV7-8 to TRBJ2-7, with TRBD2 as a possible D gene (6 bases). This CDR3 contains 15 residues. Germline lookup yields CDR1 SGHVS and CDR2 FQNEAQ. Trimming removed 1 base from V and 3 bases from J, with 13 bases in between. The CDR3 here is CASSLVGGDYYEQYF. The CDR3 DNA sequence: TGTGCCAGCAGCTTAGTCGGGGGAGATTACTACGAGCAGTACTTC.

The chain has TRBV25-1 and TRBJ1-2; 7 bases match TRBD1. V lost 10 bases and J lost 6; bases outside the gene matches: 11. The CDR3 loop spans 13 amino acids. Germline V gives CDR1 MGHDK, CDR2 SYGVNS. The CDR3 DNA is TGTGCCACTCAAGCTACAGGGGTTAATGGCTACACCTTC. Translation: CATQATGVNGYTF.

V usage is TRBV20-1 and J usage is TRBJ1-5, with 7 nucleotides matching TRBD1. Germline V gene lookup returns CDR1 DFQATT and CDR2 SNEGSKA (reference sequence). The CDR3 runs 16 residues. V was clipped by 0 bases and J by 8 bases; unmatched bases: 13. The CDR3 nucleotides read TGCAGTGCTAGAGATTTAGCTGGACAGGCTTATAAGCCCCAGCATTTT. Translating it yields CSARDLAGQAYKPQHF.

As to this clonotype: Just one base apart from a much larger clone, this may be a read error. CDR3 amino acids: CSASGVGGMNTEAFF. Written as DNA, the CDR3 is TGCAGTGCTAGCGGGGTGGGGGGTATGAACACTGAAGCTTTCTTT. This sequence joins TRBV20-1 and TRBJ1-1; D is perhaps TRBD1 (5 bases). Per the germline V gene, CDR1 is DFQATT and CDR2 is SNEGSKA (reference sequence). The CDR3 is 15 residues long. Trimming stripped 3 bases from V and 0 bases from J, with 14 bases between.